The next 14 T cell receptor beta chains were all read from a single sample in a study of spatial heterogeneity in lung cancer. TCRdb re-called the 5' RACE reads through MiXCR, storing one row per CDR3 protein. The sample contains some 13,000 distinct CDR3 sequences, less than 4.5% of which appear only once. The antigens of these receptors remain unknown. General study results and limits: Higher tumor mutation counts went along with higher counts of expanded intratumoral alpha and beta TCRs.

Time point defined: sample taken at primary tumor resection. Sequencing used lung tumor tissue, obtained at surgery. The origin of the receptors is a male donor with early-stage non-small cell lung cancer.

This clonotype was observed a handful of times. The chain employs TRBV20-1 and TRBJ2-3; the D gene is possibly TRBD2 (5 bases). The CDR3 consists of 15 residues. V lost 7 bases and J lost 1, with 18 bases in between. Germline lookup yields CDR1 DFQATT and CDR2 SNEGSKA (reference sequence). CDR3 sequence reads: CSVGLPISGTDTQYF. The CDR3 coding sequence is TGCAGTGTAGGACTCCCCATTAGTGGCACAGATACGCAGTATTTT.

This clonotype is categorized as medium-sized. V gene TRBV10-2 combines with J gene TRBJ2-7, with D perhaps TRBD1 (5 bases). The CDR3 totals 13 residues. The V gene lost 2 bases and the J gene lost 8 bases, with 13 bases spanning the gap. Germline values: CDR1 WSHSY, CDR2 SAAADI. CDR3 amino acids: CASSEQGKSQQYV. In DNA, the CDR3 is TGCGCCAGCAGTGAGCAGGGTAAGAGTCAGCAGTACGTC.

This clonotype was counted ten times or more. A much larger clonotype is one base distant, so this may be a read error. The chain is built from TRBV2 and TRBJ2-6; 8 nucleotides agree with TRBD1. The germline CDR1 and CDR2 sequences are SNHLY and FYNNEI. The CDR3 is 17 amino acids. CDR3 protein: CASSYTGGSSGANVLNF. In DNA, the CDR3 is TGTGCCAGCAGTTACACAGGGGGAAGCTCTGGGGCCAACGTCCTGAATTTC.

This clonotype showed up just a few times. Possible read error: a much larger clone is one base away. The V gene is TRBV7-2, the J gene TRBJ1-6, with D hard to call. The germline CDR1 and CDR2 sequences are SGHTA and FQGNSA. Trimming took off 0 bases at V and 16 bases at J, with 13 bases between the two ends. This CDR3 contains 13 residues. This CDR3 is CASSLAQGPRLHF. As DNA, the CDR3 is TGTGCCAGCAGCTTAGCGCAAGGGCCCCGGCTCCACTTT.

This clonotype was seen at least ten times. This rearrangement joins TRBV20-1 to TRBJ1-2; D is undetermined. Trimming pared 3 bases from V and 6 bases from J, leaving 11 bases between. The length of the CDR3 is 12 residues. CDR1 and CDR2 from the germline V gene are DFQATT and SNEGSKA (reference sequence). The CDR3 loop reads CSASPNSNGYTF. DNA for the CDR3: TGCAGTGCTAGCCCAAACAGTAATGGCTACACCTTC.

Judged by abundance, this clonotype is medium-sized. The chain couples TRBV14 to TRBJ1-2, with TRBD1 identical over 7 bases. The germline gives CDR1 SGHDN, CDR2 FVKESK. With 4 bases clipped from V and 3 bases from J, the junction kept 14 bases outside the gene matches. This CDR3 contains 17 residues. The CDR3 nucleotides are TGTGCCAGCAGCCTAATCCCATACCGGGACAGAGACTATGGCTACACCTTC. This translates into CASSLIPYRDRDYGYTF.

There are many counts of this clonotype. The chain uses TRBV12-3 or TRBV12-4 and TRBJ2-3; D possibly corresponds to TRBD1 (6 bases). The CDR3 consists of 13 residues. V was clipped by 5 bases and J by 6 bases, with 12 bases between them. CDR3 coding DNA: TGTGCCAGCAGTCTGGGAAGGGGGGATACGCAGTATTTT. Residues: CASSLGRGDTQYF.

Many counts were recorded for this clonotype. The CDR3 DNA is TGTGCCAGTAGCGCTTCAGCGGGAGGGGGAGAGGACCAGTACTTC. Its protein product is CASSASAGGGEDQYF. The chain uses TRBV19 and TRBJ2-5, with 10 bases that match TRBD2. The CDR3 extends over 15 amino acids. Germline V CDR1 and CDR2: LNHDA, SQIVND (reference sequence). Losses at the gene ends were 6 bases for V and 10 bases for J; bases not matched to a gene: 14.

This clonotype was counted at least ten times. The chain uses TRBV30 and TRBJ2-7; TRBD1 matches at 8 bases. V was pared by 1 base and J by 6 bases, with 14 bases of the junction left unmatched. The CDR3 loop spans 16 amino acids. CDR1 and CDR2 (germline): GTSNPN, SVGIG (reference sequence). The DNA for the CDR3 is TGTGCCTGGAGTGCGGCTCGACAGGGGCGCCGAGGCGAGCAGTACTTC. This codes for CAWSAARQGRRGEQYF.

At least ten counts were recorded for this clonotype. This rearrangement joins TRBV30 to TRBJ1-2; 9 bases agree with TRBD1. This CDR3 region has 16 residues. V shed 1 base and J 0 bases; nucleotides not matched to a gene: 6. Germline CDR1 GTSNPN, CDR2 SVGIG (reference sequence). The chain's CDR3 is CAWSDPGQGTNYGYTF. CDR3 DNA sequence: TGTGCCTGGAGTGACCCTGGACAGGGGACTAACTATGGCTACACCTTC.

Of note for this clonotype: Being one base from a much bigger clone, this may be a read error. The genes are TRBV7-7 and TRBJ2-3, with D possibly being TRBD2 (6 bases). Germline CDR1 SSHAT, CDR2 FNYEAQ (reference sequence). There are 14 residues in the CDR3. CDR3 region: CVSSSGTEMDTQYF. Written as DNA, the CDR3 is TGTGTCAGCAGTTCCGGGACTGAGATGGATACGCAGTATTTT.

This clonotype was seen at least ten times. In DNA form, the CDR3 reads TGTGCCAGCAGTGCCCGCTATGGCTACACCTTC. Its translation is CASSARYGYTF. This chain joins TRBV12-3 or TRBV12-4 and TRBJ1-2; D unresolved. This CDR3 contains 11 residues. Trimming pared 5 bases from V and 4 bases from J, leaving 5 bases between.

This clonotype was recorded at least ten times. V usage is TRBV12-3 or TRBV12-4 and J usage is TRBJ2-6; D is undetermined. Trimming cost V 5 bases and J 3 bases, with 8 bases left between them. This CDR3 is 14 amino acids long. The CDR3 loop is CASSVLGGANVLTF. The CDR3 DNA sequence: TGTGCCAGCAGTGTTCTGGGTGGGGCCAACGTCCTGACTTTC.

V and J are TRBV9 and TRBJ2-5; no firm D call. This CDR3 region has 14 residues. Looked up from germline, CDR1 is SGDLS and CDR2 is YYNGEE. Trimming left V 0 bases short and J 4 bases short, with 10 bases between. DNA for the CDR3: TGTGCCAGCAGCGTAGCCCCCACGGGAGAGACCCAGTACTTC. As protein: CASSVAPTGETQYF.